This T cell receptor beta chain was sequenced during a study of CXCR3-negative and CXCR3-positive naive CD8 T cells. Overall study results and limits: More hydrophobic TRB CDR3s occurred in CXCR3-positive than in CXCR3-negative naive cells.

On this clonotype itself: Its specificity is not known.

Germline assignment: CDR1 SGHTA and CDR2 FQGTGA. The CDR3 length is 14 residues. The method, 5' RACE with UMI labels, was used to prepare the TRB cDNA libraries. TCRdb reprocessed the 5' RACE reads and keeps a single row for each CDR3 protein, giving no DNA. This sample's table reports over 95,000 distinct CDR3 sequences. Sequenced: naive CXCR3+ CD8+ T cells from blood. The subset was: CD45RO-CCR7+CD27+CD95- naive CD8+ T cells expressing CXCR3 (TNR3+). This chain uses TRBV7-3 with TRBJ2-3; as DNA is missing, the TRBD1 call by TCRdb cannot be tested. The sequence came from a human donor in good health. Some clones in this sample may be carry-over from other donors' samples. The chain's CDR3 is CASSATGAGDTQYF.